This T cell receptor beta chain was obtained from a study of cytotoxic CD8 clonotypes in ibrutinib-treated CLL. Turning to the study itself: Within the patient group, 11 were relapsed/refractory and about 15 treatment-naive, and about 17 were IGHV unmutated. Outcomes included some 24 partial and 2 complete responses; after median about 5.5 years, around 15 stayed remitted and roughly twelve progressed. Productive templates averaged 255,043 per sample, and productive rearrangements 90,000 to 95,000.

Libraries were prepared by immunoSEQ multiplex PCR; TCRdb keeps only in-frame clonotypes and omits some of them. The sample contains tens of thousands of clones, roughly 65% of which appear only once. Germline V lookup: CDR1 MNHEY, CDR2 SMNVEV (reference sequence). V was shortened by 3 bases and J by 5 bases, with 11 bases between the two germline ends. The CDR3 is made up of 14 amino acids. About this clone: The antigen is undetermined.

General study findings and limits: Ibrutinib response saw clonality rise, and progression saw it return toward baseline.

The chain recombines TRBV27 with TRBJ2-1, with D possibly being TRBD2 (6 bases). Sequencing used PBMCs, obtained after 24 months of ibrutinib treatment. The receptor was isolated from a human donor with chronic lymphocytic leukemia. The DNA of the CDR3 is TGTGCCAGCAGTTTTGTGGGACTGGACAATGAGCAGTTCTTC. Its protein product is CASSFVGLDNEQFF.